This T cell receptor beta chain was documented in a study of CD8 T cells in ankylosing spondylitis. Study-wide points: Matched ankylosing spondylitis synovial fluid reportedly contained a significantly enriched population of disease-linked clones. Characteristic of ankylosing spondylitis blood, it appeared, was a TCR beta motif comprising several highly homologous variants.

In TCRdb, the 5' RACE reads were re-called with MiXCR into one record per CDR3 protein. The sample carries 30,000 to 35,000 distinct CDR3 sequences, roughly 33% recorded once. V dropped 0 bases and J dropped 3 bases, with 2 bases sitting between them. Germline lookup yields CDR1 GTSNPN and CDR2 SVGIG (reference sequence). The CDR3 consists of 11 residues. This clonotype was picked up a small number of times. Antigen unknown. The clonotype was recovered from a male donor with ankylosing spondylitis. The rearrangement joins TRBV30 to TRBJ1-2, with unresolved D. The sample was synovial fluid, either unsorted or a sorted T cell fraction (not recorded which). The CDR3, as DNA: TGTGCCTGGAGTGTAGACTATGGCTACACCTTC. Translation: CAWSVDYGYTF.